This entry is about one T cell receptor (beta chain). As yet, its antigen is unknown. The data belong to a study of CD8+ T cells in alopecia areata. Study overall: Those treated were given oral tofacitinib at 5 to 10 mg twice daily.

Specified treatment: oral pan-JAK inhibitor, 5-10 mg twice daily. Peripheral blood and lesional scalp punch biopsies came from alopecia areata patients. The study, taken as a whole, reports: Higher clonality was seen in lesional scalp than in normal scalp, especially in alopecia totalis/universalis.

RNA extraction was followed by reverse transcription into cDNA, which acted as the sequencing template. TCRdb's copy holds only in-frame clones and misses some; the assay was immunoSEQ multiplex PCR. The table includes 100,000 to 150,000 clones, roughly 55% detected once. The CDR3 length is 16 residues. Looked up from germline, CDR1 is SGHTA and CDR2 is FQGNSA. Unmatched junction bases numbered 3, after V lost 6 bases and J lost 1 base. The source material was CD4+ T cells sorted from blood, sampled at week 4, from a patient treated with tofacitinib. V usage is TRBV7-2 and J usage is TRBJ2-3; TRBD2 matches at 14 bases. This TCR came from a human donor with alopecia areata. The CDR3, as DNA: TGTGCCAGCAGACCGGGACTAGCGGGGGGCACAGATACGCAGTATTTT. This sequence encodes CASRPGLAGGTDTQYF.